This entry lists 4 T cell receptor beta chains sequenced from one sample in a study of cytomegalovirus exposure and HLA in healthy donors. The primer mix had 60 Vbeta and 13 Jbeta primers. Generated by immunoSEQ multiplex PCR, the TCRdb table keeps only in-frame clones and is missing some. Among about 200,000 clones, 70% to 85% were seen once, and the ten largest hold roughly 1.6%. Sequencing was carried out using PBMCs. The receptors were sampled from a man aged 50 or older in good health and CMV-seronegative.

This clone turned up a few times. The rearrangement links TRBV27 to TRBJ2-5; perhaps TRBD1 as D (5 bases). This CDR3 region has 13 residues. Germline lookup yields CDR1 MNHEY and CDR2 SMNVEV (reference sequence). Trimming stripped 3 bases from V and 4 bases from J, with 9 bases between. The CDR3: CASSFNQGETQYF. DNA for the CDR3: TGTGCCAGCAGTTTTAATCAGGGAGAGACCCAGTACTTC.

This chain links TRBV6-1 with TRBJ2-2; the match to TRBD2 covers 10 bases. The V gene's germline CDR1 is MNHNS and CDR2 SASEGT. With 4 bases clipped from V and 1 base from J, the junction kept 6 bases outside the gene matches. This CDR3 is 17 amino acids long. CDR3: CASSVRLAGENTGELFF. The CDR3 DNA reads TGTGCCAGCAGTGTTAGACTAGCGGGCGAGAACACCGGGGAGCTGTTTTTT.

The sample holds one count of this clone. The chain uses TRBV5-4 and TRBJ1-1; 8 bases are a match to TRBD1. The CDR3 spans 14 residues. The ends lost 0 bases at V and 11 bases at J; junction bases unmatched: 9. Germline V gene sequence: CDR1 SGHNT, CDR2 YYREEE (reference sequence). The CDR3 loop is CASSLGTGTFGAFF. The DNA for the CDR3 is TGTGCCAGCAGCTTGGGGACAGGGACATTTGGGGCTTTCTTT.

This chain links TRBV5-6 with TRBJ1-1, with D maybe TRBD1 (5 bases). Trimming removed 3 bases at V and 5 bases at J, with 11 bases between. Germline V CDR1 and CDR2: SGHDT, YYEEEE. There are 13 residues in the CDR3. The CDR3 DNA is TGTGCCAGCAGCTACCCAGGGAGGACTGAAGCTTTCTTT. It translates to CASSYPGRTEAFF.